This T cell receptor beta chain emerged from a study of T cells in Graves' hyperthyroidism and ophthalmopathy. As for the study in general: The authors collected peripheral blood at initial diagnosis, before any treatment.

Trimming removed 3 bases at V and 2 bases at J, with 17 bases between. Germline CDR1 is SNHLY and CDR2 is FYNNEI. CDR3 length equals 16 residues. This clonotype was seen many times. Graves' hyperthyroidism is called stable when ophthalmopathy does not progress within 18 months. Patients aged 18 to 65 had newly diagnosed hyperthyroidism that had lasted under 2 months. Clinical symptoms, serum thyroxine, TRAb, thyroid ultrasound and orbital computed tomography established diagnosis. The CDR3 regions of TCR beta were amplified from RNA transcripts. In the first-round RT-PCR of the TCR CDR3, the HTBI primer set was used. One entry per CDR3 protein results from TCRdb running MiXCR on the multiplex PCR reads. Of 700,000 to 950,000 distinct CDR3 sequences in the sample, roughly a third are singletons; the top ten hold about a third.

The chain carries TRBV2 and TRBJ2-7; D may be TRBD2 (6 bases). Input material: blood. The sequence derives from a woman aged 40 to 50 with Graves' hyperthyroidism. The CDR3 reads CASSDSPRRLAYEQYF. The CDR3 DNA reads TGTGCCAGCAGTGATTCCCCCAGGAGACTAGCCTACGAGCAGTACTTC.